This entry is about one T cell receptor (beta chain). It lacks a known antigen. A read error may produce the germline difference seen at one junction end. These data belong to a study of cytomegalovirus exposure and HLA in healthy donors (dated by TCRdb to 2015 to 2018). Turning to the overall study: In an earlier analysis of 587 of the donors, 250 to 300 Gb of sequence data and some 120 million unique TCR beta sequences from about 190 million T cells were reported. An early release that covered approximately 600 HLA-typed donors contained approximately 300 gigabases of sequencing data and tens of millions of unique TCR sequences. Among the roughly 400 genotyped donors, around 81% belonged to the genetic ancestry cluster associated with self-reported Caucasian donors. The study aimed to test whether cataloging public T cell receptors could reveal signatures of past pathogen exposure. Using immunosequencing, the study profiled T cell repertoires from about 650 subjects and related those repertoires to cytomegalovirus serostatus. In addition to the first cohort of 666 subjects, a separate validation cohort of 100 to 150 different subjects was used. The study combined high-throughput TCR immunosequencing, statistical association of individual TCRs with disease status, and machine learning to predict cytomegalovirus infection status. To study patterns of TCR occurrence, a later analysis re-analyzed previously published TCR beta repertoires from 700 or so donors and added high-resolution HLA genotyping. The later analysis used no new phenotypic data to find candidate immune exposures, relying instead on TCR beta sequences and their occurrence across donors. An earlier analysis of 500 to 650 of the donors applied high-throughput TCR beta sequencing to assess whether each TCR beta V gene segment acted as functional or pseudogenic. Donor age, sex, ethnicity and CMV serostatus were collected together with the repertoire data. Genome-wide SNP genotypes for about 55% of the roughly 670 donors were used in a later genetic analysis, which treated that subset as a discovery cohort. Every repertoire in the discovery cohort had been generated on one and the same sequencing platform. Both class I and class II loci were covered by HLA typing, at four-digit resolution. The number of donors typed differed by locus, with 629-630 for A, B, C, DRB1 and DQB1, around 520 for DQA1, under 610 for DPA1, and under 490 for DPB1. Roughly 5 DR-DQ haplotypes were handled as single units for association and clustering because linkage in the cohort was strong. On average, around 240,000 unique TCR beta nucleotide sequences were sequenced per donor among 398 genotyped donors of the cohort, with around 19% of those sequences being non-productive.

What the research found in general, with its limitations: In a later analysis, the rate of TCR association differed among HLA loci, with DRB1 alleles having the most associated TCRs and HLA-C alleles having the fewest. Immune exposure information for the cohort was limited to CMV serostatus. In vitro tests confirmed that a few of the cytomegalovirus-associated TCR beta chains recognize cytomegalovirus antigens. According to a later analysis, most CMV-associated TCR beta chains appeared to be HLA-restricted, and the HLA associations seemed to be driven largely by CMV exposure. Some IMGT-functional V segments, including TRBV6-2 and TRBV6-3, could not be told apart with the 87-base-pair reads, so those segments were excluded. Correlated functional status among segregating V segments might reflect linkage disequilibrium, but an unknown experimental factor could not be ruled out. Because counts were too low, around 17 rarely observed V segments, including chromosome 9 orphons, were left out of the earlier analysis of a few hundred of the donors. A group of highly shared sequence variants was considered likely to be a technical artifact of the sequencing pipeline. Presence/absence analyses assumed roughly uniform sequencing depth across donors, an assumption that may not hold. In a later analysis, HLA-associated TCR beta chains were found to be more clonally expanded and to have lower generation probabilities than equally common non-associated chains. The classifier was reported to diagnose cytomegalovirus status with high specificity and sensitivity in both the original cohort and the validation cohort. A later analysis reported that several top co-occurrence clusters appeared linked to parvovirus B19, influenza, CMV and Epstein-Barr virus. In an earlier analysis of a few hundred of the donors, most TCR beta V segments were observed in productive rearrangements about 87% or about 30% of the time, broadly matching IMGT annotations. The study listed 150 to 200 TCR beta chains as associated with cytomegalovirus. An association between a missense DCLRE1C variant and V-gene and J-gene trimming of TCR beta chains was found in a later genetic analysis and replicated in an independent cohort. The authors suggested that the approach could potentially be extended to other disease states and immunological phenotypes. Most TCR sequences were observed very rarely across donors, whereas some public TCRs were present in many individuals. In a later genetic analysis, fewer N-insertions in productive TCRs were reported among donors in an Asian-associated ancestry cluster than the roughly 700-donor mean. A further reported finding was that TCR beta sequences accurately predicted the HLA-A and HLA-B alleles for most subjects in the first cohort. Assigning TCR associations to individual alleles was difficult when HLA alleles, especially DR and DQ, strongly co-occurred. Because some donors lacked HLA typing at each locus, the association tests relied only on the typed subset. This cohort had only TCR beta chains sequenced, and the lack of alpha or paired-chain data limited which features could be detected. In a later analysis, some 18,000 TCR beta sequences were associated with specific HLA alleles at a false discovery rate of 0.05.

The library was prepared using the immunoSEQ multiplex PCR assay. For the multiplex PCR, a mixture combining 60 forward primers for TCR Vbeta segments and 13 reverse primers for TCR Jbeta segments was used. The CDR3 region of rearranged TCR beta genes was amplified from genomic DNA by a multiplex PCR assay. Amplified TCR beta libraries were sequenced as 87-base-pair reads on the Illumina HiSeq System. On the study's bioinformatics: In a later analysis, approximately 74 million unique TCR beta chains were counted across the 500 to 700 repertoires, and some 10 million of these chains were shared by at least two donors. To remove PCR and sequencing errors, raw reads were error-corrected and collapsed into unique sequences using a nearest-neighbor algorithm that merged closely related sequences. CDR3 sequences were aligned to IMGT reference sequences to assign V, D and J gene segments. For a sequence to be retained, a match of at least six nucleotides was required to both a V gene segment and a J gene segment. Rearrangements were called productive when the CDR3 lacked stop codons and stayed in frame with V and J; all others were non-productive. CDR3 was defined by IMGT convention, running from the second conserved V-encoded cysteine to the conserved J-encoded phenylalanine. In an earlier analysis of around 640 of the donors, sequences lacking an unambiguous match to a single V gene segment were excluded. An earlier analysis of about 590 of the donors classified V segments as functional when productive rearrangements were above 56.7% and as segregating when the standard deviation between donors was above 5%. A statistical classification framework was built to diagnose cytomegalovirus status from the catalog of TCR beta chain sequences. V and J gene assignment, in a later analysis, came from comparing TCR nucleotide sequences with IMGT/GENE-DB human TR gene sequences. In a later analysis, CDR3 sequences and most-parsimonious VDJ recombination scenarios were assigned using the TCRdist pipeline. In a later analysis, each TCR beta chain was defined by its CDR3 amino acid sequence together with its V-gene family, and reads lacking a unique V-gene family were excluded. As a way to deal with suspected cross-contamination and a sequencing artifact, a later analysis dropped under 600 nucleotide sequences that were highly shared and had low generation probability. In a later analysis, a clonal expansion index was calculated for each public chain from normalized within-repertoire ranks of inferred template counts. A later analysis computed generation probabilities with a VDJ recombination model fitted to out-of-frame rearrangements, and checked the results against IGoR. In a later analysis, hypergeometric tests were used to score TCR-TCR, TCR-HLA and TCR-CMV co-occurrence, with a repertoire-size bias correction applied to TCR pairs. To estimate false discovery rates, a later analysis permuted the HLA or CMV assignments 20 times. A later analysis grouped co-occurring TCRs with DBSCAN, adding TCRdist sequence similarity when clustering within HLA-allele-positive subsets. Repertoires with fewer than 30,000 or more than 120,000 public chains were left out of co-occurrence clustering, as were a few repertoires with anomalous nucleotide sharing. In TCRdb, the immuneACCESS table is reduced to in-frame sequences with V and J assigned. These tables do not hold every clone; where another copy was compared, an unresolved V gene accounts for under half, and the others remain unexplained. D and trimming were read from the DNA, whereas the V and J calls and clone size are those reported in that table. The sample has about 90,000 clones on record, about 90% of them singletons. Approximately 2.3% of the sample is held by the ten biggest clonotypes.

The cohort comprised several hundred healthy bone marrow donors. At the time of sampling, every cohort member was nominally healthy, though immune exposures that went unrecorded were likely present. The donor tested CMV seronegative and was one of the 352 seronegative cohort members. Every donor gave a peripheral blood sample, and the peripheral blood mononuclear cells from that sample were used for TCR beta sequencing. The Qiagen DNeasy Blood Extraction Kit was used to extract genomic DNA from the blood cell samples. The germline V gene provides CDR1 SGHVS and CDR2 FQNEAQ. There are 16 amino acids in the CDR3, from cysteine to phenylalanine inclusive. CDR3 DNA only is kept here, 48 bases in frame from base 1.

This clonotype was sampled from a man aged 18-30 years in good health and CMV-seronegative. The chain links TRBV7-8 with TRBJ2-5; TRBD1 is perhaps the D gene, given 5 matching bases. Input material: PBMCs. The DNA sequence is given as TGTGCCAGCAGCGCCCCTTGGGGCCAGTACCAAGAGCCCCAGTACTTC. Its protein product is CASSAPWGQYQEPQYF.